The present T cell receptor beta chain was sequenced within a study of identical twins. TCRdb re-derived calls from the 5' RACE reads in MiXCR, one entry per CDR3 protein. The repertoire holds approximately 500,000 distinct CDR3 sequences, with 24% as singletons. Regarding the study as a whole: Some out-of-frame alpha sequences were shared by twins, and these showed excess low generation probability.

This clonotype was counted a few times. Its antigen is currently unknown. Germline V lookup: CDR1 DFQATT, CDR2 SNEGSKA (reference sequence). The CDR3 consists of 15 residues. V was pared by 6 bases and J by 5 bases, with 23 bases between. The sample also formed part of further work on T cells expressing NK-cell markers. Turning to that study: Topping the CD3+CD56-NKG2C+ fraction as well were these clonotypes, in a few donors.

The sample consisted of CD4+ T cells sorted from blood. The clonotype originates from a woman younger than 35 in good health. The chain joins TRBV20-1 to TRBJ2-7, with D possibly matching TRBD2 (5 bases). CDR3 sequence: CSAPRSYEVGDEQYF. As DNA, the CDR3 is TGCAGTGCCCCCCGCTCATATGAGGTCGGGGACGAGCAGTACTTC.